A single sample is the source of the 24 T cell receptor beta chains below, sequenced in a study of response to subunit inactivated influenza vaccine. TCRdb analysed the RT-PCR reads with MiXCR anew, one entry per CDR3 protein. The profile shows about 800,000 distinct CDR3 sequences, 21% of them singletons. Material: PBMCs from blood, obtained less than 6 days after vaccination. Receptors were obtained from a man aged 50 to 60 who received an inactivated influenza vaccine.

This clonotype was detected a few times. The chain carries TRBV6-5 and TRBJ1-4; tentative D call: TRBD1 (5 bases). This CDR3 is 14 amino acids long. CDR1 and CDR2 (germline): MNHEY, SVGAGI. V was pared by 0 bases and J by 5 bases, with 7 bases between. CDR3 sequence reads: CASSYSGQNEKLFF. For the CDR3, the DNA is TGTGCCAGCAGTTACTCGGGGCAGAATGAAAAACTGTTTTTT.

This clonotype has ten or more counts. The chain links TRBV12-3 or TRBV12-4 to TRBJ2-7; 7 bases map to TRBD2. The junction had 4 bases not matched to a gene; V was cut back by 5 bases and J by 0 bases. The CDR3 loop spans 14 amino acids. CDR3 protein: CASSPRDYSYEQYF. CDR3 bases: TGTGCCAGCAGTCCCCGGGACTACTCCTACGAGCAGTACTTC.

The chain recombines TRBV2 with TRBJ2-2, with D perhaps TRBD2 (5 bases). This CDR3 contains 13 residues. Germline CDR1 and CDR2: SNHLY and FYNNEI. V lost 7 bases to trimming and J lost 6 bases, with 12 bases between them. The CDR3 region has the DNA TGTGCCAGCAACGGGGAGATGGCCGGGGAGCTGTTTTTT. Its protein is CASNGEMAGELFF.

As to this clonotype: Germline and junction disagree at one end, which may indicate a read error. The gene calls are TRBV12-3 or TRBV12-4 and TRBJ2-1, with TRBD1 matching 8 bases. This CDR3 has 14 amino acids. The DNA for the CDR3 is TGTGTCAGCGATGGCAGGGGGCGGTTCAATGAGCAGTTCTTC. Translation: CVSDGRGRFNEQFF.

In its sample, this clonotype was seen a few times. The chain combines TRBV12-3 or TRBV12-4 with TRBJ2-1, with 8 positions matching TRBD2. Losses at the gene ends were 4 bases for V and 9 bases for J; bases not matched to a gene: 11. This CDR3 comprises 15 residues. The CDR3 nucleotides are TGTGCCAGCAGTTCGGGAGGGAGCAGTTCTAGTGAGCAGTTCTTC. It is translated as CASSSGGSSSSEQFF.

This clonotype was detected a few times. This chain connects TRBV20-1 to TRBJ2-3, with D uncertain. Trimming cost V 6 bases and J 5 bases, with 15 bases left between them. Germline V lookup: CDR1 DFQATT, CDR2 SNEGSKA (reference sequence). The CDR3 runs to 13 residues. The CDR3 coding sequence is TGCAGTGCACCTAATGAGTTGGGAGATACGCAGTATTTT. It specifies CSAPNELGDTQYF.

In its sample, this clonotype was seen a few times. The rearrangement joins TRBV10-3 to TRBJ1-2; 10 bases fit TRBD1. The CDR3 is made up of 14 amino acids. Per germline, CDR1 ENHRY and CDR2 SYGVKD. The trim removed 7 bases at V and 4 bases at J, leaving 6 bases unmatched. As DNA, the CDR3 is TGTGCCATCACCCAGGACAGGGGGTTCTATGGCTACACCTTC. Protein product: CAITQDRGFYGYTF.

The gene calls are TRBV20-1 and TRBJ2-3; 10 bases fit TRBD2. This CDR3 has 15 residues. V trimming: 4 bases; J trimming: 4 bases; junction bases outside the gene matches: 8. CDR1 and CDR2 from the germline V gene are DFQATT and SNEGSKA (reference sequence). The CDR3 nucleotides read TGCAGTGCTATTATCAGCGGGAGGGACGCAGATACGCAGTATTTT. This gives the protein CSAIISGRDADTQYF.

This chain connects TRBV7-6 to TRBJ2-1, with TRBD1 as a possible D gene (6 bases). This CDR3 is built from 16 residues. The V gene lost 5 bases and the J gene lost 5 bases, with 19 bases spanning the gap. Germline V gives CDR1 SGHVS, CDR2 FNYEAQ. The CDR3 DNA reads TGTGCCAGCAGCCCACAGATGGGACACCCTAACAATGAGCAGTTCTTC. Translating gives CASSPQMGHPNNEQFF.

This clonotype was counted between two and nine times. The rearrangement links TRBV29-1 to TRBJ2-3, with D unresolved. In germline, CDR1 is SQVTM, CDR2 ANQGSEA. This CDR3 region has 13 residues. V was trimmed by 4 bases and J by 2 bases, leaving 10 bases between them. This CDR3 is CSVARRLTDTQYF. The DNA of the CDR3 is TGCAGCGTTGCGCGGCGTCTCACAGATACGCAGTATTTT.

This chain connects TRBV3-1 to TRBJ2-1, with D unclear. Per germline, CDR1 LGHDT and CDR2 YNNKEL (reference sequence). V gave up 1 base and J gave up 5 bases, with 9 bases separating them. This CDR3 comprises 14 residues. The CDR3, as DNA: TGTGCCAGCAGCCAAGGCCTCGGCCACAATGAGCAGTTCTTC. This gives the protein CASSQGLGHNEQFF.

CDR3 region: CASSQELGRSSYEQYF. The CDR3 bases are TGTGCCAGCAGCCAAGAATTGGGACGGAGCTCCTACGAGCAGTACTTC. The chain uses TRBV3-1 and TRBJ2-7, with D perhaps being TRBD1 or TRBD2 (5 bases each). This CDR3 is 16 amino acids long. The germline V gene encodes CDR1 LGHDT and CDR2 YNNKEL (reference sequence). Trimming stripped 0 bases from V and 0 bases from J, with 12 bases between.

This clonotype was seen ten or more times. The chain carries TRBV29-1 and TRBJ2-7; 10 bases fit TRBD2. CDR1 is SQVTM and CDR2 is ANQGSEA in the germline V gene. The CDR3 is 13 residues long. The junction had 10 bases not matched to a gene; V was cut back by 7 bases and J by 7 bases. The CDR3 sequence: CSAGPSGSGEQYF. The CDR3 bases are TGCAGCGCTGGTCCTAGCGGGAGTGGTGAGCAGTACTTC.

J is TRBJ2-5 and V is TRBV20-1, with D unclear. The CDR3 contains 14 residues. V lost 3 bases to trimming and J lost 0 bases, with 11 bases between them. Germline V gene data show CDR1 as DFQATT and CDR2 as SNEGSKA (reference sequence). The CDR3 DNA sequence: TGCAGTGCTAGGGTAGAGCCTTACCAAGAGACCCAGTACTTC. As protein: CSARVEPYQETQYF.

This clonotype was detected many times. This chain links TRBV5-1 with TRBJ1-1, with 8 bases aligning to TRBD1. Germline CDR1 is SGHRS and CDR2 is YFSETQ. The CDR3 runs to 16 residues. With V trimmed by 0 bases and J by 6 bases, 10 bases remained unmatched. The CDR3 DNA reads as TGCGCCAGCAGCTTGGAACAGGGGGATCCCTTACCTGAAGCTTTCTTT. Protein: CASSLEQGDPLPEAFF.

V is TRBV6-2 or TRBV6-3 and J is TRBJ1-5; D gene ambiguous. Germline values: CDR1 MNHEY, CDR2 SVGEGT. V lost 8 bases and J 3 bases, leaving 14 bases between the germline ends. The CDR3 covers 14 residues. The CDR3 region has the DNA TGTGCCAGCTCTTGGGGTGGGTACAATCAGCCCCAGCATTTT. As protein: CASSWGGYNQPQHF.

A few counts support this clonotype. The gene calls are TRBV5-1 and TRBJ2-2, with 10 nucleotides matching TRBD1. The J segment lost 4 bases and the V segment lost 3 bases, leaving 3 bases of the junction unmatched. Germline CDR1 and CDR2: SGHRS and YFSETQ. The CDR3 extends over 15 amino acids. The CDR3 spells CASSSDRGRTGELFF. CDR3 bases: TGCGCCAGCAGCTCCGACAGGGGGCGCACCGGGGAGCTGTTTTTT.

This clonotype was observed a few times. This sequence joins TRBV12-3 or TRBV12-4 and TRBJ2-7; 9 bases agree with TRBD2. V was pared by 6 bases and J by 5 bases, with 8 bases of the junction left unmatched. This CDR3 region has 14 residues. This CDR3 is CASRLSGGLDEQYF. In nucleotides, the CDR3 is TGTGCCAGCAGACTTAGCGGGGGCCTGGACGAGCAGTACTTC.

The chain carries TRBV9 and TRBJ2-7, with 13 positions matching TRBD2. This CDR3 is built from 17 residues. V gave up 0 bases and J gave up 3 bases; unmatched junction bases: 6. Germline V gene sequence: CDR1 SGDLS, CDR2 YYNGEE. CDR3 sequence reads: CASSVGTGTSGVYEQYF. As DNA, the CDR3 is TGTGCCAGCAGCGTAGGGACCGGGACTAGCGGGGTCTACGAGCAGTACTTC.

CDR3 sequence: CSAPRADDYGYTF. DNA of the CDR3: TGCAGTGCTCCCCGGGCCGACGACTATGGCTACACCTTC. The rearrangement uses TRBV20-1 and TRBJ1-2; D is ambiguous. V shed 5 bases and J shed 3 bases, with 13 bases lying between them. The CDR3 is 13 amino acids. Germline CDR1 DFQATT, CDR2 SNEGSKA (reference sequence).

V is TRBV20-1 and J is TRBJ1-5; perhaps TRBD1 as D (6 bases). CDR1 and CDR2 from the germline V gene are DFQATT and SNEGSKA (reference sequence). The CDR3 contains 16 residues. V was cut by 2 bases and J by 2 bases, with 16 bases left in between. The CDR3 spells CSARHRSRGGNQPQHF. The CDR3 DNA is TGCAGTGCTAGACACCGAAGCAGGGGTGGCAATCAGCCCCAGCATTTT.

The CDR3 DNA reads as TGTGCCAGCAGTCGCGGTCGGGCGGGACAAGAGACCCAGTACTTC. It specifies CASSRGRAGQETQYF. V gene TRBV7-8 combines with J gene TRBJ2-5, with D perhaps TRBD2 (6 bases). In germline, CDR1 is SGHVS, CDR2 FQNEAQ. V lost 6 bases to trimming and J lost 2 bases, with 16 bases between them. CDR3 length: 15 residues.

The chain links TRBV4-1 to TRBJ2-6; the D is unclear. The CDR3 is made up of 16 amino acids. Germline CDR1 MGHRA, CDR2 YSYEKL. V shed 4 bases and J shed 1 base, with 11 bases lying between them. For the CDR3, the DNA is TGCGCCAGCAGCCGTTCATCGGTATCTGGGGCCAACGTCCTGACTTTC. Translating gives CASSRSSVSGANVLTF.

This clonotype was seen a few times. This sequence joins TRBV4-1 and TRBJ2-3; 9 bases agree with TRBD1. The V segment lost 4 bases and the J segment 6 bases; nucleotides outside the gene matches: 5. The CDR3 is 14 residues long. Germline CDR1 and CDR2: MGHRA and YSYEKL. CDR3 sequence: CASSRDRALDTQYF. CDR3 in DNA: TGCGCCAGCAGCCGGGACAGGGCTTTGGATACGCAGTATTTT.